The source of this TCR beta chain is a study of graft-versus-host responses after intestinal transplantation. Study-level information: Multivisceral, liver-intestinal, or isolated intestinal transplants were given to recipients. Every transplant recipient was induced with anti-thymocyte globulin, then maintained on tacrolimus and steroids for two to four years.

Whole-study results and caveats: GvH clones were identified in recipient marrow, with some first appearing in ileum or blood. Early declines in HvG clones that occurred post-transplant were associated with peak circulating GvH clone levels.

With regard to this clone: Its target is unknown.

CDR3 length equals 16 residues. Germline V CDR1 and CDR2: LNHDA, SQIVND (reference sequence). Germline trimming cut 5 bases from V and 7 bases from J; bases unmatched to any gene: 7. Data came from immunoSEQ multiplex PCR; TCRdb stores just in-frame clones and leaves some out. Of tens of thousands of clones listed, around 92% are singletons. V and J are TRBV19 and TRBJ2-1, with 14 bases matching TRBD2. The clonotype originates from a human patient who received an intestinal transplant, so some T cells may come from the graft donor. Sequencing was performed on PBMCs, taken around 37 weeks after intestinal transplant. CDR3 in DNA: TGTGCCAGTAGTTCGCCGGGACTAGCGGGAGTTAATGAGCAGTTCTTC. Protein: CASSSPGLAGVNEQFF.